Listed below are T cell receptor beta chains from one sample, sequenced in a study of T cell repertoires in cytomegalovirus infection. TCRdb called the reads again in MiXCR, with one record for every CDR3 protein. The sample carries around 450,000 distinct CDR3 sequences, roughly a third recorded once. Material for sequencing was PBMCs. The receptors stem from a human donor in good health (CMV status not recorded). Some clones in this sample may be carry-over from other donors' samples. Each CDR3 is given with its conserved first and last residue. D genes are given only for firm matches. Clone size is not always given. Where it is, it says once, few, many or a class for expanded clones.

TGTGCCAGCCGTGGGTGGACTGAAGCTTTCTTT,CASRGWTEAFF,TRBV6-1,.,11,few,TRBJ1-1
TGTGCCAGCAGTGAAAGAATCCCGGGGGAGACCCAGTACTTC,CASSERIPGETQYF,TRBV25-1,.,14,.,TRBJ2-5
TGTGCCAGCAGCCAGACCCTCGTTGGGCTCCCCTACGAGCAGTACTTC,CASSQTLVGLPYEQYF,TRBV6-1,.,16,.,TRBJ2-7
TGTGCCAGCAGCTTGGAGCGACAGAACACTGAAGCTTTCTTT,CASSLERQNTEAFF,TRBV5-4,.,14,few,TRBJ1-1
TGTGCCAGCAGCCTGACCGAGAATTCACCCCTCCACTTT,CASSLTENSPLHF,TRBV5-6,.,13,.,TRBJ1-6
TGTGCCAGCAGGGACAGGGGGAACCTCAATCAGCCCCAGCATTTT,CASRDRGNLNQPQHF,TRBV6-2/TRBV6-3,TRBD1,15,few,TRBJ1-5
TGTGCCAGCAGCCGGGACAGGGGACTCTTCGGCGAGCAGTACTTC,CASSRDRGLFGEQYF,TRBV12-3/TRBV12-4,TRBD1,15,.,TRBJ2-7
TGTGCCAGCAGCTACGAGGGGACTAGCGGGGCCCGCTCCTACAATGAGCAGTTCTTC,CASSYEGTSGARSYNEQFF,TRBV11-2,TRBD2,19,once,TRBJ2-1
TGTGCCAGCAGCTTCTCGGACAGGGGGCGAGAAGCTTTCTTT,CASSFSDRGREAFF,TRBV7-9,TRBD1,14,.,TRBJ1-1
TGTGCCAGCAGGCCCCCGACAAAACTCAATGAGCAGTTCTTC,CASRPPTKLNEQFF,TRBV12-3/TRBV12-4,.,14,.,TRBJ2-1
TGTGCCAGCAGCCTGGACGGGGCCCTCCAAGAGACCCAGTACTTC,CASSLDGALQETQYF,TRBV28,.,15,few,TRBJ2-5
TGCAGTGCTAGAGAACCGGGACAGGGACCAAATGAAAAACTGTTTTTT,CSAREPGQGPNEKLFF,TRBV20-1,TRBD1,16,few,TRBJ1-4
TGTGCCAGCAGTTTCGAGACAGTTCCCGAGCAGTACTTC,CASSFETVPEQYF,TRBV12-3/TRBV12-4,.,13,.,TRBJ2-7
TGTGCCAGCAGCCCCGTCAGGGTCACCGGGGAGCTGTTTTTT,CASSPVRVTGELFF,TRBV6-1,.,14,.,TRBJ2-2
TGTGCCAGCAGCTTGGCAGGGGGACTTCCGGGGGATTCTAGGTTCTTC,CASSLAGGLPGDSRFF,TRBV5-8,.,16,few,TRBJ2-1
TGTGCCAGCAGCTCAACAGACAGGGACTATGGCTACACCTTC,CASSSTDRDYGYTF,TRBV7-6,TRBD1,14,many,TRBJ1-2
TGCAGTGCTAGAACGGGACACCATAATTCACCCCTCCACTTT,CSARTGHHNSPLHF,TRBV20-1,.,14,few,TRBJ1-6
TGTGCCACCCTTCAGGGCGGGAGGTACACTGAAGCTTTCTTT,CATLQGGRYTEAFF,TRBV28,.,14,few,TRBJ1-1
TGTGCCAGCAGCTTAGGAGTCGGAGGGGAGACCCAGTACTTC,CASSLGVGGETQYF,TRBV7-2,.,14,many,TRBJ2-5
TGTGCCAGCAGCTTAAGGCAGGGACTTGGCGAGCAGTACTTC,CASSLRQGLGEQYF,TRBV7-2,.,14,.,TRBJ2-7
TGTGCCAGCAGTCGAGGCCAGGGGGCCGACTACGAGCAGTACTTC,CASSRGQGADYEQYF,TRBV11-3,TRBD1,15,few,TRBJ2-7
TGTGCCAGCAGCCGCACCTGGGACCCTCCCCGGGATGAGCAGTACTTC,CASSRTWDPPRDEQYF,TRBV2,.,16,.,TRBJ2-7
TGTGCCAGCAGCTTAGGGGGACCCCCCTATGGCTACACCTTC,CASSLGGPPYGYTF,TRBV7-8,.,14,few,TRBJ1-2
TGTGCCAGCAGTGTGACAGGGGGCGGGTATGAGTCCGGGGAGCTGTTTTTT,CASSVTGGGYESGELFF,TRBV6-6,TRBD1,17,few,TRBJ2-2
TGTGCCAGCAGTGCTCCCGGGACAGGGTACTACACCTTC,CASSAPGTGYYTF,TRBV6-6,TRBD1,13,few,TRBJ1-2
TGCGCCAGCAGCCAGGATACGGGACTAGTAACAGATACGCAGTATTTT,CASSQDTGLVTDTQYF,TRBV4-1,TRBD2,16,few,TRBJ2-3
TGTGCCAGCAGCTTCGAACCACAGGGATCGGCTGGGGCCAACGTCCTGACTTTC,CASSFEPQGSAGANVLTF,TRBV7-6,.,18,many,TRBJ2-6
TGTGCCAGCAGTGCACCGGGACAGGGGCACACTGAAGCTTTCTTT,CASSAPGQGHTEAFF,TRBV6-6,TRBD1,15,few,TRBJ1-1
TGTGCCAGTAGTATTGGACGTCAGCCCCAGCATTTT,CASSIGRQPQHF,TRBV19,.,12,.,TRBJ1-5
TGTGCCAGCAAGACCGGCCGGGGGAACACTGAAGCTTTCTTT,CASKTGRGNTEAFF,TRBV7-2,.,14,.,TRBJ1-1
TGTGCCAGCAGCTTAGCGGACAGGGAGGGTGAGCAGTTCTTC,CASSLADREGEQFF,TRBV7-9,.,14,few,TRBJ2-1
TGTGCCAGCAGCTTCGGGGTCCCCGGGCAGGGAAACACCATATATTTT,CASSFGVPGQGNTIYF,TRBV11-2,.,16,many,TRBJ1-3
TGTGCCAGCAGCGAAGGGAACACTGAAGATGTCTTT,CASSEGNTEDVF,TRBV7-3,.,12,.,TRBJ1-1
TGTGCCAGTAGTCCAGAGGTTAACCTTATCTCCTACAATGAGCAGTTCTTC,CASSPEVNLISYNEQFF,TRBV19,.,17,few,TRBJ2-1
TGTGCCAGCAGTTACCCGGGCTCCCCCTATGAAAAACTGTTTTTT,CASSYPGSPYEKLFF,TRBV6-6,.,15,.,TRBJ1-4
TGTGCCAGCAGTAGAGGACAGGGAAGGACTAATGAAAAACTGTTTTTT,CASSRGQGRTNEKLFF,TRBV12-3/TRBV12-4,TRBD1,16,.,TRBJ1-4
TGTGCCAGCTCCCCCCACGCAAATGAAAAACTGTTTTTT,CASSPHANEKLFF,TRBV18,.,13,.,TRBJ1-4
TGTGCCAGCAGCTTCATCAGGGCTGTGGAAACAGATACGCAGTATTTT,CASSFIRAVETDTQYF,TRBV7-9,.,16,many,TRBJ2-3
TGTGCCAGCAGCTTAGAGTCTCCTAGCGCCGATTTT,CASSLESPSADF,TRBV7-6,.,12,.,TRBJ2-3
TGTGCCAGCAGACCGACAGGGTTGGGTTCACCCCTCCACTTT,CASRPTGLGSPLHF,TRBV6-9,TRBD1,14,.,TRBJ1-6
TGTGCCAGCAGCTTGGCAGGGGTTTTAACGGACGAGCAGTACTTC,CASSLAGVLTDEQYF,TRBV5-4,.,15,.,TRBJ2-7
TGTGCCAGCAGTTACTTACTAGCGGGCTACGAGCAGTACTTC,CASSYLLAGYEQYF,TRBV6-2/TRBV6-3,TRBD2,14,few,TRBJ2-7
TGTGCCAGCAGCACTGACCTACAATTAGTACACTCTGGGGCCAACGTCCTGACTTTC,CASSTDLQLVHSGANVLTF,TRBV7-8,.,19,many,TRBJ2-6
TGTGCCAGCAGCTTAGTACTAGCGGGGGGGCGTGCCATTCAGTACTTC,CASSLVLAGGRAIQYF,TRBV7-2,TRBD2,16,many,TRBJ2-4
TGCGCTGGTGGCCACCCGAGCTCCTACAATGAGCAGTTCTTC,CAGGHPSSYNEQFF,TRBV28,.,14,few,TRBJ2-1
TGTGCCAGCAGCTTGGGTTCGGGACAGGGGAATCAGCCCCAGCATTTT,CASSLGSGQGNQPQHF,TRBV11-2,TRBD1,16,few,TRBJ1-5
TGCGCCAGCAGCTTGGGGACTAGCACCGGGGAGCTGTTTTTT,CASSLGTSTGELFF,TRBV5-1,TRBD2,14,few,TRBJ2-2
TGTGCCAGCAGCTCGGGGAGTACACGGGATACGCAGTATTTT,CASSSGSTRDTQYF,TRBV12-3/TRBV12-4,.,14,.,TRBJ2-3
TGTGCCAGCAGGCCAACAAGGGGCAGCTACTCGGTTTACACCTTC,CASRPTRGSYSVYTF,TRBV7-2,.,15,many,TRBJ1-2
TGTGCCAGCAGTGCCGCGTCGGGGGGCAATCAGCCCCAGCATTTT,CASSAASGGNQPQHF,TRBV7-2,.,15,.,TRBJ1-5
TGTGCCAGCAGCTACGGGGTGGCCGGCCAAGAGACCCAGTACTTC,CASSYGVAGQETQYF,TRBV7-2,.,15,many,TRBJ2-5
TGTGCCAGCAGCTTACCACTGGATCGGGGGGGCATGAAGGGGGAGCTGTTTTTT,CASSLPLDRGGMKGELFF,TRBV7-8,TRBD2,18,many,TRBJ2-2